Following are 31 T cell receptor beta chains from one sample sequenced in a study of T cell clonotyping in hematopoietic cell transplantation. Assay: immunoSEQ multiplex PCR; the TCRdb copy retains only in-frame clones and omits some. The sample gives 49,000 or so clones, around 84% of which show up once; approximately 4.9% is in the top ten. This sample's time point: recipient sample about 28 days before transplant, after cytoreduction. The sequencing here drew on peripheral blood mononuclear cells, taken before stem cell transplant. The receptor source for this set is a man aged 60 to 69 with myelodysplastic syndrome. Some clones in this sample may be carry-over from other donors' samples.

The chain links TRBV7-3 to TRBJ2-7, with D perhaps matching TRBD1 (6 bases). Trimming removed 9 bases from V and 2 bases from J, with 11 bases in between. The CDR3 has 12 amino acids. Germline V gene data show CDR1 as SGHTA and CDR2 as FQGTGA. CDR3 region: CASQGPPYEQYF. The CDR3 nucleotides are TGTGCCAGTCAGGGGCCGCCCTACGAGCAGTACTTC.

The chain couples TRBV30 to TRBJ2-2; D not resolved. The germline V and J ends were trimmed by 7 bases and 2 bases, with 11 bases remaining between them. The CDR3 is 13 residues long. The germline CDR1 and CDR2 sequences are GTSNPN and SVGIG (reference sequence). The CDR3 coding sequence is TGTGCCTCCCAAGTGTATAACACCGGGGAGCTGTTTTTT. Amino acids: CASQVYNTGELFF.

The chain combines TRBV23-1 with TRBJ1-5, with D perhaps matching TRBD1 (6 bases). TRBV23-1 is an ORF; its function is uncertain. The V and J ends lost 4 bases and 4 bases respectively, with 14 bases between them. The CDR3 runs to 15 residues. Here the CDR3 reads CASSRGQDGNQPQHF. In nucleotides, the CDR3 is TGCGCCAGCAGTCGGGGGCAGGATGGGAATCAGCCCCAGCATTTT.

The gene calls are TRBV28 and TRBJ1-4; D is undetermined. V was cut by 6 bases and J by 0 bases, with 11 bases left in between. Per the germline V gene, CDR1 is MDHEN and CDR2 is SYDVKM. The CDR3 runs 15 residues. The CDR3 DNA sequence: TGTGCCAGCAGCGCGTCAGTTGCAACTAATGAAAAACTGTTTTTT. Encoded protein: CASSASVATNEKLFF.

This rearrangement joins TRBV11-2 to TRBJ2-1; TRBD1 matches at 7 bases. Germline V lookup: CDR1 SGHAT, CDR2 FQNNGV. The CDR3 totals 14 residues. J was trimmed by 7 bases and V by 2 bases; bases with no gene match: 5. CDR3 protein: CASSLTQGVNEQFF. The CDR3 nucleotides are TGTGCCAGCAGCTTAACGCAGGGGGTTAATGAGCAGTTCTTC.

The chain joins TRBV28 to TRBJ2-7; TRBD1 aligns across 7 bases. CDR1 is MDHEN and CDR2 is SYDVKM in the germline V gene. With V trimmed by 5 bases and J by 6 bases, 10 bases remained unmatched. The CDR3 extends over 14 amino acids. The CDR3 sequence: CASSLDRVMSEQYF. The CDR3 DNA reads TGTGCCAGCAGTCTTGACAGGGTAATGAGCGAGCAGTACTTC.

The genes are TRBV6-6 and TRBJ1-2, with D perhaps TRBD1 (6 bases). V dropped 2 bases and J dropped 5 bases, with 12 bases sitting between them. The germline gives CDR1 MNHNY, CDR2 SVGAGI (reference sequence). The CDR3 is made up of 14 amino acids. The CDR3 is CASSYPADRYGYTF. CDR3 sequence (DNA): TGTGCCAGCAGTTACCCGGCGGACAGATATGGCTACACCTTC.

This clone has a single count. At the DNA level, this CDR3 is encoded by other sequences in the same sample as well. The chain uses TRBV9 and TRBJ2-2; weak D call: TRBD1 (5 bases). Germline values: CDR1 SGDLS, CDR2 YYNGEE. Deletions cut 2 bases from V and 3 bases from J, with 8 bases between. This CDR3 region has 14 residues. CDR3 amino acids: CASSVGQDTGELFF. The DNA of the CDR3 is TGTGCCAGCAGCGTGGGGCAGGACACCGGGGAGCTGTTTTTT.

This chain joins TRBV7-2 and TRBJ2-7; 8 nucleotides line up with TRBD1. The germline V gene encodes CDR1 SGHTA and CDR2 FQGNSA. This CDR3 contains 13 residues. V was clipped by 3 bases and J by 6 bases; unmatched bases: 4. DNA for the CDR3: TGTGCCAGCAGCTTCCGGGACAGGAGCGAGCAGTACTTC. It yields the protein CASSFRDRSEQYF.

This chain uses TRBV19 with TRBJ2-5, with 7 bases lining up with TRBD1. The CDR3 length is 15 residues. From germline, CDR1 is LNHDA and CDR2 SQIVND (reference sequence). The trim removed 5 bases at V and 4 bases at J, leaving 10 bases unmatched. CDR3 bases: TGTGCCAGTAGTCACGCTGAGAGGGGGCGAGAGACCCAGTACTTC. Translating gives CASSHAERGRETQYF. The full variable domain, rest sourced from reference TRBV19 and TRBJ2-5, is DGGITQSPKYLFRKEGQNVTLSCEQNLNHDAMYWYRQDPGQGLRLIYYSQIVNDFQKGDIAEGYSVSREKKESFPLTVTSAQKNPTAFYLCASSHAERGRETQYFGPGTRLLVL.

The chain has TRBV4-3 and TRBJ2-6; D remains unclear. This CDR3 is 16 amino acids long. Trimming removed 2 bases from V and 0 bases from J, with 8 bases in between. CDR1 and CDR2 (germline): LGHNA, YSLEER. The CDR3 loop is CASSQPVSSGANVLTF. The CDR3 bases are TGCGCCAGCAGCCAACCAGTGTCCTCTGGGGCCAACGTCCTGACTTTC.

The chain is built from TRBV4-3 and TRBJ2-2; 9 bases are shared with TRBD2. CDR1 LGHNA and CDR2 YSLEER come from the germline V gene. V trimming: 0 bases; J trimming: 6 bases; junction bases outside the gene matches: 11. The CDR3 has 18 residues. CDR3 bases: TGCGCCAGCAGCCAAGACCCTCCTGCGGGGGGGTATGCCGGGGAGCTGTTTTTT. Translating gives CASSQDPPAGGYAGELFF.

The rearrangement links TRBV30 to TRBJ2-1; 8 bases map to TRBD1. CDR1 and CDR2 (germline): GTSNPN, SVGIG (reference sequence). The CDR3 has 11 residues. With 1 base clipped from V and 12 bases from J, the junction kept 2 bases outside the gene matches. CDR3 coding DNA: TGTGCCTGGAGTGGAGGGACAGGGCAGTTCTTC. Translated: CAWSGGTGQFF.

The J gene is TRBJ1-2, the V gene TRBV5-3; D is undetermined. TRBV5-3 is an open reading frame whose function is uncertain. The ends were cut back, 3 bases at V and 0 bases at J, with 15 bases in the middle. The CDR3 consists of 16 residues. In DNA, the CDR3 is TGTGCCAGAAGCTCGGCGTGGAAAAGAGCTAACTATGGCTACACCTTC. This encodes CARSSAWKRANYGYTF.

The chain is built from TRBV6-5 and TRBJ1-1; TRBD1 is a possible D gene (5 bases). V was shortened by 2 bases and J by 4 bases, with 11 bases between the two germline ends. This CDR3 comprises 14 residues. Germline assignment: CDR1 MNHEY and CDR2 SVGAGI. The CDR3 protein is CASSYGGGGTEAFF. The CDR3 bases are TGTGCCAGCAGTTACGGGGGTGGTGGCACTGAAGCTTTCTTT.

The chain links TRBV5-1 to TRBJ1-5; 8 nucleotides match TRBD1. V lost 0 bases and J lost 5; bases outside the gene matches: 4. This CDR3 is 15 amino acids long. Germline CDR1 reads SGHRS; CDR2 reads YFSETQ. Here the CDR3 reads CASSLGGQGDQPQHF. CDR3 coding DNA: TGCGCCAGCAGCTTGGGTGGACAGGGTGATCAGCCCCAGCATTTT. Complete variable domain (other parts from reference TRBV5-1 and TRBJ1-5): KAGVTQTPRYLIKTRGQQVTLSCSPISGHRSVSWYQQTPGQGLQFLFEYFSETQRNKGNFPGRFSGRQFSNSRSEMNVSTLELGDSALYLCASSLGGQGDQPQHFGDGTRLSIL.

The V gene is TRBV11-3, the J gene TRBJ2-7; TRBD2 matches at 13 bases. The junction had 7 bases not matched to a gene; V was cut back by 0 bases and J by 2 bases. Germline V gene data show CDR1 as SGHNT and CDR2 as YENEEA. This CDR3 region has 18 residues. CDR3 loop: CASSLDPLAGGIPYEQYF. For the CDR3, the DNA is TGTGCCAGCAGCTTAGATCCACTAGCGGGGGGGATCCCCTACGAGCAGTACTTC.

V is TRBV6-5 and J is TRBJ2-1, with D maybe TRBD2 (6 bases). Per germline, CDR1 MNHEY and CDR2 SVGAGI. The CDR3 consists of 13 residues. Trimming removed 4 bases from V and 7 bases from J, with 11 bases in between. CDR3 coding DNA: TGTGCCAGCAGTTGGACTGCGGGGAATGAGCAGTTCTTC. It yields the protein CASSWTAGNEQFF.

The CDR3 spells CASSLAGLNTGELFF. The DNA for the CDR3 is TGTGCCAGCAGCTTAGCGGGGCTAAACACCGGGGAGCTGTTTTTT. The chain carries TRBV7-2 and TRBJ2-2, with D maybe TRBD1 (5 bases). The CDR3 is made up of 15 amino acids. CDR1 and CDR2 (germline): SGHTA, FQGNSA. Deletions cut 0 bases from V and 2 bases from J, with 7 bases between.

The chain employs TRBV29-1 and TRBJ1-2; D possibly corresponds to TRBD1 (6 bases). The germline V gene encodes CDR1 SQVTM and CDR2 ANQGSEA. Deletions cut 3 bases from V and 4 bases from J, with 15 bases between. The length of the CDR3 is 14 residues. This CDR3 reads CSVDRGGAGYGYTF. CDR3 DNA sequence: TGCAGCGTTGATAGGGGGGGCGCGGGCTATGGCTACACCTTC. Combining the CDR3 with reference TRBV29-1 and TRBJ1-2 gives the whole variable domain SAVISQKPSRDICQRGTSLTIQCQVDSQVTMMFWYRQQPGQSLTLIATANQGSEATYESGFVIDKFPISRPNLTFSTLTVSNMSPEDSSIYLCSVDRGGAGYGYTFGSGTRLTVV.

This clone has just a few counts. J is TRBJ1-4 and V is TRBV30; D ambiguous. The CDR3 loop spans 12 amino acids. The germline CDR1 and CDR2 sequences are GTSNPN and SVGIG (reference sequence). Trimming shortened V by 3 bases and J by 7 bases, and 9 bases separated the two germline ends. DNA of the CDR3: TGTGCCTGGAGCTGGACCGGTGAAAAACTGTTTTTT. This encodes CAWSWTGEKLFF. The variable domain in full, with the rest retrieved from reference TRBV30 and TRBJ1-4, is SQTIHQWPATLVQPVGSPLSLECTVEGTSNPNLYWYRQAAGRGLQLLFYSVGIGQISSEVPQNLSASRPQDRQFILSSKKLLLSDSGFYLCAWSWTGEKLFFGSGTQLSVL.

The chain uses TRBV28 and TRBJ1-2; D uncertain. The ends were cut back, 7 bases at V and 3 bases at J, with 12 bases in the middle. CDR1 is MDHEN, CDR2 SYDVKM, per germline. This CDR3 comprises 13 residues. The CDR3 bases are TGTGCCAGCAAGTCACTAGTGGACTATGGCTACACCTTC. As protein: CASKSLVDYGYTF.

This rearrangement joins TRBV30 to TRBJ2-7; 9 bases match TRBD1. CDR1 and CDR2 (germline): GTSNPN, SVGIG (reference sequence). CDR3 length equals 14 residues. V lost 0 bases and J lost 4; bases outside the gene matches: 4. CDR3 amino acids: CAWSVQGAAYEQYF. CDR3 DNA sequence: TGTGCCTGGAGTGTACAGGGGGCGGCGTACGAGCAGTACTTC.

The gene calls are TRBV19 and TRBJ1-1; D gene ambiguous. Germline values: CDR1 LNHDA, CDR2 SQIVND (reference sequence). The CDR3 runs to 15 residues. V shed 5 bases and J shed 1 base, with 14 bases lying between them. Here the CDR3 DNA reads TGTGCCAGTAGTCCCTTGTCGGGAACGAACACTGAAGCTTTCTTT. Amino acid sequence: CASSPLSGTNTEAFF. The full variable domain, rest sourced from reference TRBV19 and TRBJ1-1, is DGGITQSPKYLFRKEGQNVTLSCEQNLNHDAMYWYRQDPGQGLRLIYYSQIVNDFQKGDIAEGYSVSREKKESFPLTVTSAQKNPTAFYLCASSPLSGTNTEAFFGQGTRLTVV.

This clone was found once. The chain combines TRBV28 with TRBJ1-4; unclear D gene. The V gene lost 3 bases and the J gene lost 7 bases, with 15 bases spanning the gap. The germline V gene has CDR1 MDHEN and CDR2 SYDVKM. CDR3 size: 15 residues. The CDR3 DNA reads TGTGCCAGCAGTTTCGAGGGTGGAATTAGTGAAAAACTGTTTTTT. This sequence encodes CASSFEGGISEKLFF.

V is TRBV27 and J is TRBJ2-6; D is uncertain. The CDR3 has 15 amino acids. CDR1 is MNHEY, CDR2 SMNVEV, per germline (reference sequence). V shed 5 bases and J shed 1 base, with 9 bases lying between them. CDR3 sequence reads: CASSPRQSGANVLTF. The CDR3 region has the DNA TGTGCCAGCAGTCCCAGGCAATCTGGGGCCAACGTCCTGACTTTC.

This rearrangement joins TRBV30 to TRBJ2-7, with D possibly matching TRBD1 (5 bases). The CDR3 length is 17 residues. V lost 2 bases to trimming and J lost 8 bases, with 28 bases between them. The germline V gene has CDR1 GTSNPN and CDR2 SVGIG (reference sequence). CDR3 protein: CAWSTGWGRQSSIQQYF. The CDR3 DNA sequence: TGTGCCTGGAGTACCGGGTGGGGCAGACAATCAAGTATTCAGCAGTACTTC.

This chain uses TRBV11-3 with TRBJ2-1, with D unclear. V was cut by 1 base and J by 5 bases, with 6 bases left in between. Germline V gene data show CDR1 as SGHNT and CDR2 as YENEEA. The CDR3 is 13 amino acids. CDR3 sequence: CASSLGPNNEQFF. CDR3 nucleotide sequence: TGTGCCAGCAGCTTAGGGCCAAACAATGAGCAGTTCTTC.

This clone was detected a few times. The chain employs TRBV7-2 and TRBJ1-6; TRBD1 aligns across 10 bases. After removal of 3 bases from V and 1 base from J, the junction contained 9 bases not matched to a gene. CDR3 length: 19 amino acids. Germline CDR1 is SGHTA and CDR2 is FQGNSA. The CDR3 spells CASSFTIRDRGSYNSPLHF. The CDR3 DNA reads TGTGCCAGCAGCTTTACGATCCGGGACAGGGGATCCTATAATTCACCCCTCCACTTT.

A single count supports this clone. The genes are TRBV29-1 and TRBJ2-7, with D tentatively TRBD1 (6 bases). The CDR3 is 12 residues long. V was trimmed by 6 bases and J by 3 bases, leaving 12 bases between them. The V gene's germline CDR1 is SQVTM and CDR2 ANQGSEA. CDR3 in DNA: TGCAGCGTCAGGACAGATAACTACGAGCAGTACTTC. Translated, it gives CSVRTDNYEQYF.

This chain uses TRBV9 with TRBJ2-2, with 12 bases lining up with TRBD2. CDR3 length: 18 residues. The V segment lost 0 bases and the J segment 7 bases; nucleotides outside the gene matches: 10. Germline V gene sequence: CDR1 SGDLS, CDR2 YYNGEE. Here the CDR3 DNA reads TGTGCCAGCAGCGTAGGCGTTCTAGCGGGGGGGCAGGACGGGGAGCTGTTTTTT. Its translation: CASSVGVLAGGQDGELFF.